A single T cell receptor (beta chain) is shown here with its context. Its matching antigen is unknown. This record belongs to a study of vaccination effects on CD4 cells after COVID-19. Study information: Each participant was given two doses of one vaccine (BNT162b2 or mRNA-1273).

Data came from immunoSEQ multiplex PCR; TCRdb stores just in-frame clones and leaves some out. Among about 73,000 clones, around 79% were seen once, and the ten largest hold roughly 2.9%. CDR1 is SGDLS, CDR2 YYNGEE, per germline. Trimming took off 7 bases at V and 1 base at J, with 8 bases between the two ends. The CDR3 spans 12 residues. Study results and caveats: Few convalescent patients and no early post-infection timepoints were included in the study. Clones arising from infection and from vaccination showed marked clonal contraction late after vaccination.

Antigen-specific CD4+ T cells were expanded (with viral peptide pools) by the ViraFEST assay ahead of sequencing. Isolating CD4+ T cells followed approximately ten days of culture. Vaccine recipients lacked prior SARS-CoV-2 infection and had negative nucleocapsid antibodies. The TCR originated in a human donor who received a COVID-19 vaccine. The chain links TRBV9 to TRBJ1-1; no clear D. Sequencing was performed on CD4+ T cells from PBMCs cultured with HCoV-NL63 spike peptides, taken before COVID-19 vaccination. The CDR3 here is CASGPRNTEAFF. The CDR3 region has the DNA TGTGCCAGCGGACCCCGGAACACTGAAGCTTTCTTT.